This record concerns one T cell receptor beta chain sequence. Its specific antigen is unknown. Base quality data are lacking; no much larger clone is found one base away. To sequence the TCRbeta CDR3 region, genomic DNA was isolated from the sorted cells. TCRbeta CDR3 regions were sequenced using the immunoSEQ Assay. Here the immuneACCESS table is served through TCRdb, limited to in-frame sequences with V and J called. Missing clones are a known gap in these copies; in checked studies unresolved V genes cover under half, and the rest lacks a known reason. This sample gives 20,000 to 25,000 clones in total; 80% to 90% of them show up just once. The ten largest make up 8.5% to 10% of the sample. The trial excluded patients who had a history of autoimmune disease or who were on systemic immunosuppression. In every dose cohort, peripheral blood was drawn for TCR sequencing at baseline, cycle 4 day 1, and cycle 7 day 1. The samples were taken from a phase I, first-in-human, multicenter, open-label dose-escalation trial of ivuxolimab. Adults with locally advanced or metastatic melanoma, renal cell, hepatocellular, or head and neck squamous cell carcinoma were enrolled in the trial. CD4+ and CD8+ T cells were sorted separately from peripheral blood before TCR sequencing.

The entry originates in a study of OX40 agonist ivuxolimab in advanced cancers. Study-wide context: Ivuxolimab, which targeted the costimulatory receptor OX40 (CD134), was an agonistic, fully human IgG2 monoclonal antibody. A male proportion of 75% to 85% and a mean age of approximately 55 years, ranging from 23 to 79, were recorded for the dose-escalation cohort. Partial responses occurred in three dose-escalation patients, of whom one had hepatocellular carcinoma and two had cutaneous melanoma. Prior anti-PD-1, anti-PD-L1 or anti-CTLA-4 therapy was permitted, and 40% of dose-escalation patients had received checkpoint inhibitors. Intravenous ivuxolimab was administered to patients every 2 weeks at six dose levels: 0.01, 0.1, 0.3, 1.5, 3 and 10 mg/kg. Peripheral TCRbeta sequencing was intended to test whether TCR sequence diversity was altered and clonal T-cell expansion was caused by ivuxolimab. Of the approximately 50 dose-escalation patients, hepatocellular carcinoma was present in approximately 20, melanoma in some 15, renal cell carcinoma in 9 and head and neck cancer in 9. The paper covers the monotherapy dose-escalation part of the phase I ivuxolimab trial, which included N of about 50 patients.

The CDR3 covers 15 residues, taking in both the cysteine and the phenylalanine. Kept here is only the CDR3 DNA, which spans 45 bases and is read in frame from base 1. V gives up 0 bases and J gives up 1 base, and the segment between their germline ends measures 10 bases. The germline V gene sets CDR1 to SGDLS and CDR2 to YYNGEE. The paper's findings and limits, for the study overall: Low levels of normalized T-cell clonal expansion were also seen in some patients who did not respond. On average, CD8+ T cells showed more expanded clones than CD4+ T cells after ivuxolimab. The antigen specificity of the peripheral T cells that underwent clonal expansion was not determined. At doses from 0.1 to 3.0 mg/kg, clonal expansion was seen in both CD4+ and CD8+ blood T cells between baseline and week 6. Partial responders in the 0.1-3.0 mg/kg groups had among the lowest normalized peripheral clonal expansion, especially among CD8+ T cells.

The sequence joins TRBV9 to TRBJ2-5, with TRBD1 tentatively as D gene (7 bases match). The sample was CD4+ or CD8+ T cells sorted from blood, taken in a trial of the OX40 agonist ivuxolimab. The TCR sequence derives from an adult with an advanced solid tumor such as melanoma, head and neck, liver or kidney cancer. The sequenced DNA: TGTGCCAGCAGCGTAGTCCAGGGGGGCCAAGAGACCCAGTACTTC. Its protein is CASSVVQGGQETQYF.